This passage covers 10 T cell receptor beta chains from one sample sequenced in a study of circulating CD8 cells and anti-PD-1 response in melanoma. TCR libraries were prepared from around 15 ng of total RNA with the QIAseq Immune Repertoire TCR panel. TCRdb independently ran MiXCR on the reads; one entry per CDR3 protein. The table has 300 or so distinct CDR3 sequences, around 4.9% seen once; the top ten hold 25%. Sorting of live CD3+CD8+TCRalphabeta+ cells by PD-1 and/or TIGIT gave four subsets. The starting material was CD8+ T cells from PBMCs, obtained at baseline or after one month of anti-PD-1 therapy (not recorded which). The receptors shown here come from a human donor with melanoma.

This clonotype was seen more than once but under ten times. This may come from a read error, since a much larger clone is one base off. The chain recombines TRBV2 with TRBJ1-3, with D tentatively TRBD1 (5 bases). This CDR3 spans 14 amino acids. The germline V and J ends were trimmed by 10 bases and 0 bases, with 13 bases remaining between them. Germline V gene lookup returns CDR1 SNHLY and CDR2 FYNNEI. CDR3 in amino acids: CATTEDLSGNTIYF. The CDR3 DNA follows: TGTGCCACGACAGAAGACCTCTCTGGAAACACCATATATTTT.

This clonotype appeared a few times. The rearrangement uses TRBV24-1 and TRBJ2-5; TRBD1 or TRBD2 may be the D gene (6 bases each). Per germline, CDR1 KGHDR and CDR2 SFDVKD. CDR3 length equals 16 residues. Trimming removed 0 bases from V and 5 bases from J, with 15 bases in between. CDR3 coding DNA: TGTGCCACCAGTGATTTGGCCGGGGGCGAGGAGGAGACCCAGTACTTC. Amino acid sequence: CATSDLAGGEEETQYF.

In this sample, this clonotype is large. The chain recombines TRBV6-6 with TRBJ1-1; D unclear. Germline CDR1 MNHNY, CDR2 SVGAGI (reference sequence). V was shortened by 5 bases and J by 8 bases, with 15 bases between the two germline ends. The CDR3 covers 13 residues. CDR3 sequence reads: CASSVTEEVEAFF. The CDR3 bases are TGTGCCAGCAGTGTCACAGAGGAGGTCGAAGCTTTCTTT.

Relative to its sample, this clonotype is large. The rearrangement uses TRBV28 and TRBJ2-7, with no clear D. The CDR3 totals 14 residues. V was cut by 5 bases and J by 6 bases, with 17 bases left in between. CDR1 and CDR2 from the germline V gene are MDHEN and SYDVKM. Here the CDR3 reads CASSRSGDSSEQYF. The CDR3 DNA reads TGTGCCAGCAGTCGAAGTGGGGATTCATCCGAGCAGTACTTC.

Relative to its sample, this clonotype is large. This chain joins TRBV28 and TRBJ2-3, with D possibly TRBD1 on 5 matching bases. In germline, CDR1 is MDHEN, CDR2 SYDVKM. The CDR3 totals 16 residues. V lost 5 bases and J lost 2, with 17 bases in between. The CDR3 here is CASSPGHNRLTDTQYF. The DNA of the CDR3 is TGTGCCAGCAGTCCCGGACATAACCGTCTCACAGATACGCAGTATTTT.

By share of the sample, this clonotype is large. The V gene is TRBV29-1, the J gene TRBJ1-1; 8 nucleotides match TRBD1. V lost 5 bases and J lost 6; bases outside the gene matches: 5. Germline-derived CDR1 and CDR2 are SQVTM and ANQGSEA. CDR3 length: 12 residues. CDR3 nucleotides: TGCAGCGTTACAGGGGGTCTCGCTGAAGCTTTCTTT. Protein: CSVTGGLAEAFF.

By share, this clonotype ranks as large. V usage is TRBV25-1 and J usage is TRBJ2-7; no reliable D call. Per the germline V gene, CDR1 is MGHDK and CDR2 is SYGVNS. There are 10 residues in the CDR3. The CDR3 DNA is TGTGCTGCAGGTATCTACGAGCAGTACTTC. Translation gives CAAGIYEQYF.

Within the sample, this clonotype is large. The chain links TRBV10-1 to TRBJ2-2, with D possibly TRBD2 on 5 matching bases. Germline values: CDR1 WNHNN, CDR2 SYGVQD (reference sequence). CDR3 length: 14 amino acids. Trimming stripped 3 bases from V and 7 bases from J, with 12 bases between. The CDR3 DNA is TGCGCCAGCAGTGAAGACTACGAAGGCGGGGAGCTGTTTTTT. Its translation is CASSEDYEGGELFF.

By proportion, this clonotype is large. The V and J genes are TRBV14 and TRBJ2-1; D gene uncertain. CDR3 length: 14 residues. Germline V lookup: CDR1 SGHDN, CDR2 FVKESK. The V gene lost 0 bases and the J gene lost 5 bases, with 8 bases spanning the gap. CDR3 sequence (DNA): TGTGCCAGCAGCCAAGATCTAACAGACAATGAGCAGTTCTTC. This encodes CASSQDLTDNEQFF.

Concerning this clonotype: A read error may be the cause here, since a much bigger clone is one base away. This CDR3 is missing its conserved last phenylalanine or tryptophan, likely due to a read error. V and J are TRBV7-3 and TRBJ2-1; 13 bases align to TRBD2. This CDR3 is built from 16 residues. V was pared by 1 base and J by 7 bases, with 4 bases of the junction left unmatched. Germline V gene lookup returns CDR1 SGHTA and CDR2 FQGTGA. Here the CDR3 DNA reads TGTGCCAGCAGCTTAATGACTAGCGGGAGGAATAATGAGCAGTTCCTC. Its translation is CASSLMTSGRNNEQFL.